This entry is about one TCR beta chain. This entry belongs to a study of shared clonotypes between healthy human individuals. Some clones are missing from TCRdb's copy, which holds only in-frame ones; the method was immunoSEQ multiplex PCR. The sample lists more than 1,200,000 clones, approximately 98.5% occurring once. This TCR was sampled from a man aged 25 to 45 in good health. Sequencing input: naive CD4+ T cells sorted from blood. Subset noted: CD45RA+ positively selected.

The CDR3 coding sequence is TGCGCCAGCAGCTTGTCTGCTCTGAGCTCCTACAATGAGCAGTTCTTC. This encodes CASSLSALSSYNEQFF. This chain uses TRBV5-1 with TRBJ2-1; D gene uncertain. The CDR3 sequence is 16 residues long. Per germline, CDR1 SGHRS and CDR2 YFSETQ. With 1 base removed from V and 0 bases from J, the gap between germline ends came to 11 bases.